These 29 T cell receptor beta chains share one sample of origin, sequenced in a study of OX40 agonist ivuxolimab in advanced cancers. Repertoires were generated with immunoSEQ multiplex PCR, while TCRdb's copy carries only in-frame clones and drops some. The sample consists of fewer than 40,000 clones, 74% of them appearing once. Here the sequenced sample was CD4+ or CD8+ T cells sorted from blood, taken in a trial of the OX40 agonist ivuxolimab. The receptors originated from an adult with an advanced solid tumor such as melanoma, head and neck, liver or kidney cancer.

Concerning this clone: The CDR3 does not close with the conserved phenylalanine or tryptophan, likely indicating a read error. Because the CDR3's place on the DNA is in doubt, the DNA is left out and the CDR3 is given as listed by TCRdb. This chain connects TRBV21-1 to TRBJ2-7; the table's D call of TRBD1 was not tested on the DNA. TRBV21-1 is marked as a pseudogene. Both ends counted, the CDR3 spans 14 residues. CDR3 in amino acids: CASSRDIRRSASLI.

The chain is built from TRBV7-9 and TRBJ2-2; TRBD2 aligns across 7 bases. The CDR3 runs to 14 residues. J gave up 0 bases and V 6 bases, and 1 base lay outside the gene matches. Per germline, CDR1 SEHNR and CDR2 FQNEAQ (reference sequence). In nucleotides, the CDR3 is TGTGCCAGCAGTCTAGCGGCGAACACCGGGGAGCTGTTTTTT. This sequence encodes CASSLAANTGELFF.

This clone was counted between two and nine times. The CDR3 DNA reads TGTGCCAGCATCCAGACTAGCGGGGCCAACCAAGAGACCCAGTACTTC. Translated: CASIQTSGANQETQYF. The chain recombines TRBV6-4 with TRBJ2-5, with 11 bases aligning to TRBD2. Germline V gene sequence: CDR1 MRHNA, CDR2 SNTAGT. This CDR3 has 16 amino acids. V dropped 7 bases and J dropped 0; count of bases not matched to a gene: 7.

About this clone itself: Other DNA sequences of this sample code for an identical CDR3. V usage is TRBV7-8 and J usage is TRBJ1-4; tentatively, D is TRBD1 (5 bases). The CDR3 consists of 14 residues. Germline lookup yields CDR1 SGHVS and CDR2 FQNEAQ. The V gene lost 3 bases and the J gene lost 0 bases, with 5 bases spanning the gap. This CDR3 reads CASSLTATNEKLFF. The CDR3, as DNA: TGTGCCAGCAGCTTGACAGCAACTAATGAAAAACTGTTTTTT.

This clone came up a few times. The V gene is TRBV2, the J gene TRBJ1-2, with 7 bases aligning to TRBD1. CDR1 is SNHLY, CDR2 FYNNEI, per germline. The CDR3 has 13 residues. With V trimmed by 5 bases and J by 3 bases, 3 bases remained unmatched. In DNA form, the CDR3 reads TGTGCCAGCAGTAGGGGGCTGGACTATGGCTACACCTTC. This translates into CASSRGLDYGYTF. Variable domain in full (rest from reference TRBV2 and TRBJ1-2): EPEVTQTPSHQVTQMGQEVILRCVPISNHLYFYWYRQILGQKVEFLVSFYNNEISEKSEIFDDQFSVERPDGSNFTLKIRSTKLEDSAMYFCASSRGLDYGYTFGSGTRLTVV.

The chain has TRBV7-9 and TRBJ1-5, with D possibly TRBD1 on 6 matching bases. Trimming stripped 1 base from V and 5 bases from J, with 21 bases between. The CDR3 is 18 residues long. In germline, CDR1 is SEHNR, CDR2 FQNEAQ (reference sequence). CDR3 sequence reads: CASSLVRKQGRSDQPQHF. The CDR3 DNA reads as TGTGCCAGCAGCTTAGTACGAAAACAGGGACGATCCGATCAGCCCCAGCATTTT. The full variable domain, in which reference TRBV7-9 and TRBJ1-5 provide the parts outside the CDR3, is DTGVSQNPRHKITKRGQNVTFRCDPISEHNRLYWYRQTLGQGPEFLTYFQNEAQLEKSRLLSDRFSAERPKGSFSTLEIQRTEQGDSAMYLCASSLVRKQGRSDQPQHFGDGTRLSIL.

The chain employs TRBV7-9 and TRBJ1-1, with a possible D match to TRBD1 (5 bases). There are 14 residues in the CDR3. V was shortened by 4 bases and J by 6 bases, with 15 bases between the two germline ends. CDR1 is SEHNR and CDR2 is FQNEAQ in the germline V gene (reference sequence). The CDR3 is CASSSSQGSSEAFF. CDR3 DNA sequence: TGTGCCAGCAGCTCCAGCCAGGGCAGTTCTGAAGCTTTCTTT.

CDR3 nucleotides: TGTGCCAGCAGTTTGGTGGGCGGGGGGGCGAACACCGGGGAGCTGTTTTTT. Translated: CASSLVGGGANTGELFF. The rearrangement uses TRBV27 and TRBJ2-2; 9 positions match TRBD2. With V trimmed by 3 bases and J by 0 bases, 5 bases remained unmatched. Germline V gene sequence: CDR1 MNHEY, CDR2 SMNVEV (reference sequence). The CDR3 covers 17 residues.

The CDR3 here is CASSIPVKGGTEAFF. The CDR3 nucleotides are TGTGCCAGTAGTATCCCCGTGAAGGGGGGTACTGAAGCTTTCTTT. The chain uses TRBV19 and TRBJ1-1; D possibly corresponds to TRBD1 (6 bases). Deletions cut 3 bases from V and 5 bases from J, with 16 bases between. The CDR3 contains 15 residues. In germline, CDR1 is LNHDA, CDR2 SQIVND (reference sequence).

The rearrangement uses TRBV18 and TRBJ1-1, with D maybe TRBD1 (5 bases). This CDR3 region has 15 residues. V was shortened by 3 bases and J by 4 bases, with 15 bases between the two germline ends. Germline V gene sequence: CDR1 KGHSH, CDR2 LQKENI. In DNA form, the CDR3 reads TGTGCCAGCTCACCGGGGGGTGGGGTCCCCACTGAAGCTTTCTTT. Its translation: CASSPGGGVPTEAFF.

The genes are TRBV5-1 and TRBJ1-6; D not resolved. Per germline, CDR1 SGHRS and CDR2 YFSETQ. With 0 bases removed from V and 3 bases from J, the gap between germline ends came to 7 bases. The CDR3 contains 15 residues. The CDR3 protein is CASSLEPVYNSPLHF. The CDR3 DNA follows: TGCGCCAGCAGCTTGGAGCCGGTCTATAATTCACCCCTCCACTTT.

The chain employs TRBV2 and TRBJ1-1; 8 positions match TRBD1. The ends lost 2 bases at V and 11 bases at J; junction bases unmatched: 4. CDR3 length: 12 amino acids. Per germline, CDR1 SNHLY and CDR2 FYNNEI. The CDR3 region has the DNA TGTGCCAGCAGTGAAAGGACAGGGCGGGCTTTCTTT. This translates into CASSERTGRAFF.

The chain couples TRBV7-9 to TRBJ2-1; 8 nucleotides match TRBD1. CDR3 size: 17 residues. Unmatched junction bases numbered 15, after V lost 5 bases and J lost 6 bases. Germline V lookup: CDR1 SEHNR, CDR2 FQNEAQ (reference sequence). This chain's CDR3 is CASSPNSGTGTSNEQFF. CDR3 sequence (DNA): TGTGCCAGCAGCCCAAATTCCGGGACAGGAACGAGCAATGAGCAGTTCTTC.

The chain has TRBV7-9 and TRBJ1-2; 8 bases align to TRBD1. Germline V gives CDR1 SEHNR, CDR2 FQNEAQ (reference sequence). The junction had 3 bases not matched to a gene; V was cut back by 2 bases and J by 4 bases. The CDR3 runs 14 residues. For the CDR3, the DNA is TGTGCCAGCAGCTTACCAGGGGGCTTCTATGGCTACACCTTC. Residues: CASSLPGGFYGYTF. The complete variable domain, with remaining parts taken from reference TRBV7-9 and TRBJ1-2, reads DTGVSQNPRHKITKRGQNVTFRCDPISEHNRLYWYRQTLGQGPEFLTYFQNEAQLEKSRLLSDRFSAERPKGSFSTLEIQRTEQGDSAMYLCASSLPGGFYGYTFGSGTRLTVV.

This clone was recorded only once. This chain links TRBV6-4 with TRBJ2-7; 11 nucleotides match TRBD2. V lost 6 bases and J lost 2; bases outside the gene matches: 9. Germline CDR1 reads MRHNA; CDR2 reads SNTAGT. The CDR3 loop spans 16 amino acids. CDR3 in amino acids: CASRWLAGGTPYEQYV. CDR3 DNA sequence: TGTGCCAGCAGATGGCTAGCGGGGGGTACCCCCTACGAGCAGTACGTC.

The chain combines TRBV6-5 with TRBJ2-6; no definite D call. V was trimmed by 2 bases and J by 2 bases, leaving 7 bases between them. Germline V CDR1 and CDR2: MNHEY, SVGAGI. The length of the CDR3 is 15 residues. For the CDR3, the DNA is TGTGCCAGCAGTTACGTCAATCCTGGGGCCAACGTCCTGACTTTC. Protein: CASSYVNPGANVLTF.

This clone was seen only once. The V call is TRBV5-1, the J call TRBJ1-1, with a possible D match to TRBD1 (6 bases). The CDR3 contains 15 residues. CDR1 SGHRS and CDR2 YFSETQ come from the germline V gene. Trimming removed 2 bases from V and 3 bases from J, with 14 bases in between. CDR3 bases: TGCGCCAGCAGCTTTACCTGGGGGCAGGACACTGAAGCTTTCTTT. It specifies CASSFTWGQDTEAFF. Variable domain in full (rest from reference TRBV5-1 and TRBJ1-1): KAGVTQTPRYLIKTRGQQVTLSCSPISGHRSVSWYQQTPGQGLQFLFEYFSETQRNKGNFPGRFSGRQFSNSRSEMNVSTLELGDSALYLCASSFTWGQDTEAFFGQGTRLTVV.

This clone was observed once. The genes are TRBV13 and TRBJ1-1, with D unclear. V lost 4 bases and J lost 6, with 9 bases in between. This CDR3 is 12 amino acids long. From germline, CDR1 is PRHDT and CDR2 FYEKMQ (reference sequence). The CDR3 is CASSSKRAEAFF. Here the CDR3 DNA reads TGTGCCAGCAGCTCAAAACGCGCTGAAGCTTTCTTT.

The chain carries TRBV7-9 and TRBJ1-1; 8 positions agree with TRBD1. Looked up from germline, CDR1 is SEHNR and CDR2 is FQNEAQ (reference sequence). This CDR3 comprises 15 residues. V dropped 5 bases and J dropped 1; count of bases not matched to a gene: 6. DNA of the CDR3: TGTGCCAGCAGCCCAGGACAGGGTTGGAACACTGAAGCTTTCTTT. Protein sequence: CASSPGQGWNTEAFF.

Only one count was recorded for this clone. V is TRBV5-4 and J is TRBJ2-5; TRBD2 matches at 10 bases. CDR3 length equals 14 residues. Per the germline V gene, CDR1 is SGHNT and CDR2 is YYREEE (reference sequence). Unmatched junction bases numbered 2, after V lost 5 bases and J lost 1 base. The CDR3 DNA reads as TGTGCCAGCAGTGAGCGGGGGGGCCAAGAGACCCAGTACTTC. It specifies CASSERGGQETQYF.

V gene TRBV2 combines with J gene TRBJ2-5; 11 bases fit TRBD2. CDR1 is SNHLY, CDR2 FYNNEI, per germline. This CDR3 region has 16 residues. V shed 5 bases and J 4 bases; nucleotides not matched to a gene: 9. The CDR3 protein is CASSIGSGGARETQYF. CDR3 nucleotides: TGTGCCAGCAGTATTGGTAGCGGGGGGGCACGAGAGACCCAGTACTTC.

The chain is built from TRBV2 and TRBJ1-1; D perhaps matches TRBD1 (5 bases). Germline V CDR1 and CDR2: SNHLY, FYNNEI. V dropped 3 bases and J dropped 1 base, with 18 bases sitting between them. The CDR3 has 17 residues. The CDR3 region is CASSDYSGGAPNTEAFF. The CDR3, as DNA: TGTGCCAGCAGTGACTACTCGGGGGGAGCTCCGAACACTGAAGCTTTCTTT.

As for this clone: Distinct nucleotide sequences in the sample also encode this CDR3. The CDR3 loop is CASSLLGALYEQYF. As DNA, the CDR3 is TGTGCCAGCAGCTTGTTGGGGGCGCTTTACGAGCAGTACTTC. The chain employs TRBV28 and TRBJ2-7; tentative D call: TRBD1 (6 bases). Trimming took off 6 bases at V and 4 bases at J, with 16 bases between the two ends. The CDR3 spans 14 residues. Germline V lookup: CDR1 MDHEN, CDR2 SYDVKM.

This clone turned up a few times. The J gene is TRBJ1-3, the V gene TRBV12-2. TRBV12-2 is assigned pseudogene status. The CDR3 loop spans 15 amino acids. The CDR3 sequence: CASRLVTGPGNTIYF. The DNA for the CDR3 is TGTGCAAGTCGCTTAGTAACGGGTCCTGGAAACACCATATATTTT.

This rearrangement joins TRBV9 to TRBJ1-3, with unresolved D. This CDR3 spans 15 amino acids. CDR1 is SGDLS, CDR2 YYNGEE, per germline. Between the trimmed V and J ends, which lost 0 bases and 0 bases, there was a span of 7 bases. The CDR3 DNA follows: TGTGCCAGCAGCGTAGAGGAGTACTCTGGAAACACCATATATTTT. Translation gives CASSVEEYSGNTIYF. Based on the CDR3 plus reference TRBV9 and TRBJ1-3, the full variable domain is DSGVTQTPKHLITATGQRVTLRCSPRSGDLSVYWYQQSLDQGLQFLIQYYNGEERAKGNILERFSAQQFPDLHSELNLSSLELGDSALYFCASSVEEYSGNTIYFGEGSWLTVV.

This clone occurred a few times. This chain connects TRBV6-1 to TRBJ1-2; the match to TRBD1 covers 8 bases. J was trimmed by 7 bases and V by 3 bases; bases with no gene match: 10. The V gene's germline CDR1 is MNHNS and CDR2 SASEGT. The CDR3 totals 15 residues. CDR3 sequence reads: CASSERYGTGGGYTF. CDR3 DNA: TGTGCCAGCAGTGAGCGCTACGGGACAGGAGGTGGCTACACCTTC.

The chain carries TRBV5-6 and TRBJ2-5, with 8 bases identical to TRBD2. The CDR3 runs 14 residues. CDR1 and CDR2 (germline): SGHDT, YYEEEE. V shed 2 bases and J 6 bases; nucleotides not matched to a gene: 6. For the CDR3, the DNA is TGTGCCAGCAGCTTAAGGCGGGGGGAAAAGACCCAGTACTTC. Its protein is CASSLRRGEKTQYF.

V gene TRBV19 combines with J gene TRBJ1-5; TRBD1 matches at 7 bases. V dropped 4 bases and J dropped 3; count of bases not matched to a gene: 6. This CDR3 has 15 residues. The V gene's germline CDR1 is LNHDA and CDR2 SQIVND (reference sequence). The CDR3 reads CASSKADRNNQPQHF. The CDR3 DNA reads as TGTGCCAGTAGTAAAGCGGACAGGAACAATCAGCCCCAGCATTTT.

This clone was recorded only once. The gene calls are TRBV25-1 and TRBJ2-2; D gene uncertain. This CDR3 is built from 11 residues. V was cut by 6 bases and J by 5 bases, with 4 bases left in between. Per germline, CDR1 MGHDK and CDR2 SYGVNS. CDR3 sequence: CASRSTGELFF. In nucleotides, the CDR3 is TGTGCCAGCAGATCTACCGGGGAGCTGTTTTTT.